Each of the 21 T cell receptor beta chains below was sequenced from the same sample in a study of blood T cell repertoires in COVID-19. Some clones are missing from TCRdb's copy, which holds only in-frame ones; the method was immunoSEQ multiplex PCR. The table includes about 170,000 clones, over 80% detected once. The specimen sequenced was peripheral blood. These receptors all come from a woman older than 75 with COVID-19, enrolled during active disease.

The chain is built from TRBV27 and TRBJ2-4, with D tentatively TRBD1 (8 bases). The CDR3 contains 19 residues. Germline V lookup: CDR1 MNHEY, CDR2 SMNVEV (reference sequence). Deletions cut 3 bases from V and 0 bases from J, with 21 bases between. DNA for the CDR3: TGTGCCAGCAGTTTTTCTGGACAGGGAGGGTTCCTAGCCAAAAACATTCAGTACTTC. Translation: CASSFSGQGGFLAKNIQYF.

This sequence joins TRBV5-4 and TRBJ2-3; 7 bases line up with TRBD1. V lost 3 bases, J lost 2 bases, and 3 bases stayed unmatched. This CDR3 has 14 amino acids. Germline V gene data show CDR1 as SGHNT and CDR2 as YYREEE (reference sequence). CDR3 nucleotide sequence: TGTGCCAGCAGCTGGACAGGAGCCACAGATACGCAGTATTTT. Translating it yields CASSWTGATDTQYF.

The CDR3 sequence is CASSLHRGLPLHF. The CDR3, as DNA: TGTGCCAGCAGCTTACACAGGGGGCTGCCCCTCCACTTT. The chain carries TRBV7-8 and TRBJ1-6; TRBD1 matches at 9 bases. The CDR3 extends over 13 amino acids. The germline V gene encodes CDR1 SGHVS and CDR2 FQNEAQ. Trimming removed 2 bases from V and 13 bases from J; junction bases left unmatched: 3. Variable domain in full (rest from reference TRBV7-8 and TRBJ1-6): GAGVSQSPRYKVAKRGQDVALRCDPISGHVSLFWYQQALGQGPEFLTYFQNEAQLDKSGLPSDRFFAERPEGSVSTLKIQRTQQEDSAVYLCASSLHRGLPLHFGNGTRLTVT.

V usage is TRBV7-9 and J usage is TRBJ2-7, with a possible D match to TRBD2 (7 bases). The CDR3 extends over 13 amino acids. Germline CDR1 and CDR2: SEHNR and FQNEAQ (reference sequence). The ends were cut back, 1 base at V and 13 bases at J, with 17 bases in the middle. CDR3 coding DNA: TGTGCCAGCAGCTTAGTGGGGGGGGCCCGCCTATACTTC. Protein sequence: CASSLVGGARLYF. Filled out from reference TRBV7-9 and TRBJ2-7, the complete variable domain reads DTGVSQNPRHKITKRGQNVTFRCDPISEHNRLYWYRQTLGQGPEFLTYFQNEAQLEKSRLLSDRFSAERPKGSFSTLEIQRTEQGDSAMYLCASSLVGGARLYFGPGTRLTVT.

The J gene is TRBJ1-4, the V gene TRBV6-1, with a possible D match to TRBD1 (6 bases). Germline V gives CDR1 MNHNS, CDR2 SASEGT. The ends were cut back, 4 bases at V and 7 bases at J, with 19 bases in the middle. This CDR3 comprises 16 residues. The CDR3: CASSAQPGRGPEKLFF. In nucleotides, the CDR3 is TGTGCCAGCAGTGCTCAACCGGGCAGGGGACCTGAAAAACTGTTTTTT.

The chain carries TRBV6-5 and TRBJ2-7; possibly TRBD2 for D (5 bases). CDR1 is MNHEY, CDR2 SVGAGI, per germline. CDR3 length equals 15 residues. V lost 6 bases and J 2 bases, leaving 17 bases between the germline ends. The CDR3 DNA reads as TGTGCCAGCAGGGACCGGGAACAATCCCCCTACGAGCAGTACTTC. It specifies CASRDREQSPYEQYF.

The J gene is TRBJ2-3, the V gene TRBV11-2; TRBD1 matches 7 bases. V lost 5 bases to trimming and J lost 4 bases; unmatched junction nucleotides: 9. CDR1 and CDR2 from the germline V gene are SGHAT and FQNNGV. The CDR3 length is 15 residues. CDR3 nucleotide sequence: TGTGCCAGCAGCCCACAGGGGTATTCATCAGATACGCAGTATTTT. Translated, it gives CASSPQGYSSDTQYF.

The chain combines TRBV6-5 with TRBJ1-2; D is unresolved. Between the trimmed V and J ends, which lost 7 bases and 9 bases, there was a span of 18 bases. The CDR3 totals 13 residues. Germline values: CDR1 MNHEY, CDR2 SVGAGI. This CDR3 reads CASTQEGLGSYTF. CDR3 DNA sequence: TGTGCCAGCACTCAGGAGGGTCTGGGGAGCTACACCTTC.

The chain employs TRBV15 and TRBJ2-2, with TRBD1 as a possible D gene (5 bases). V lost 1 base to trimming and J lost 4 bases, with 10 bases between them. CDR3 length: 15 residues. Germline-derived CDR1 and CDR2 are LNHNV and YYDKDF (reference sequence). The CDR3: CATSRGGASTGELFF. The CDR3 DNA reads TGTGCCACCAGCAGAGGGGGCGCAAGCACCGGGGAGCTGTTTTTT.

CDR3 amino acids: CASSPGQGWASEAFF. The CDR3 DNA follows: TGTGCCAGCTCACCAGGTCAAGGATGGGCGTCTGAAGCTTTCTTT. The chain employs TRBV18 and TRBJ1-1; D is unclear. Between the trimmed V and J ends, which lost 2 bases and 6 bases, there was a span of 16 bases. The germline V gene encodes CDR1 KGHSH and CDR2 LQKENI. There are 15 residues in the CDR3.

This rearrangement joins TRBV6-5 to TRBJ2-1; 8 bases fit TRBD2. Trimming took 5 bases from V and 6 from J; bases not matched to a gene: 6. CDR1 and CDR2 from the germline V gene are MNHEY and SVGAGI. The CDR3 contains 14 residues. CDR3 amino acids: CASSLFGGANEQFF. CDR3 coding DNA: TGTGCCAGCAGTCTGTTCGGGGGGGCCAATGAGCAGTTCTTC.

The chain carries TRBV18 and TRBJ1-1, with a tentative D call TRBD1 (6 bases). V was pared by 2 bases and J by 1 base, with 8 bases between. The CDR3 contains 14 residues. Germline assignment: CDR1 KGHSH and CDR2 LQKENI. The CDR3 region has the DNA TGTGCCAGCTCACCATTGGGGGCGAACACTGAAGCTTTCTTT. Translated: CASSPLGANTEAFF.

This chain links TRBV14 with TRBJ2-1; D gene uncertain. Germline V lookup: CDR1 SGHDN, CDR2 FVKESK. The CDR3 consists of 11 residues. Trimming shortened V by 3 bases and J by 9 bases, and 6 bases separated the two germline ends. The DNA of the CDR3 is TGTGCCAGCAGCCAGATAGTTGAGCAGTTCTTC. Its translation: CASSQIVEQFF.

J is TRBJ1-2 and V is TRBV21-1; the D call TRBD1 from the table was never checked on the DNA. TRBV21-1 has pseudogene status. This CDR3 has 17 amino acids. The CDR3, as DNA: TGTGCCAGCAGCACAAACCGGGACAGCCGTCCCAACTATGGCTACACCTTC. Translation: CASSTNRDSRPNYGYTF.

J is TRBJ2-2 and V is TRBV18; 7 bases match TRBD1. Germline CDR1 KGHSH, CDR2 LQKENI. J lost 1 base, V lost 6 bases, and 5 bases had no gene match. This CDR3 is 15 amino acids long. CDR3 residues: CASSHGTVNTGELFF. CDR3 nucleotide sequence: TGTGCCAGCTCGCACGGGACAGTGAACACCGGGGAGCTGTTTTTT.

The genes are TRBV4-2 and TRBJ1-3; D is undetermined. The CDR3 consists of 16 residues. CDR1 and CDR2 (germline): LGHNA, YNFKEQ. V gave up 0 bases and J gave up 0 bases, with 9 bases separating them. CDR3 sequence: CASSQESVISGNTIYF. The CDR3 DNA follows: TGTGCCAGCAGCCAAGAATCAGTAATCTCTGGAAACACCATATATTTT.

The rearrangement joins TRBV3-1 (or the pseudogene TRBV3-2) to TRBJ2-1; D is uncertain. CDR3 length equals 14 residues. Trimming left V 1 base short and J 3 bases short, with 7 bases between. Per germline, CDR1 LGHDT and CDR2 YNNKEL (reference sequence). The CDR3 DNA reads as TGTGCCAGCAGCCAAGGCACAGACTACAATGAGCAGTTCTTC. It codes for CASSQGTDYNEQFF.

The chain uses TRBV5-1 and TRBJ2-3, with TRBD2 matching over 7 bases. CDR1 and CDR2 (germline): SGHRS, YFSETQ. The junction had 2 bases not matched to a gene; V was cut back by 0 bases and J by 1 base. The CDR3 extends over 15 amino acids. This CDR3 is CASSLGGGRTDTQYF. CDR3 coding DNA: TGCGCCAGCAGCTTGGGCGGGGGACGCACAGATACGCAGTATTTT.

The rearrangement joins TRBV21-1 to TRBJ2-7; the DNA was not used to check the table's D call, TRBD1. TRBV21-1 is a pseudogene segment. This CDR3 contains 14 residues. The CDR3 DNA sequence: TGTGCCAATCAGGGCGGATTATCTTTCTACGAGCAGTACTTC. Its translation is CANQGGLSFYEQYF.

This chain uses TRBV10-1 with TRBJ1-1, with D unresolved. Germline CDR1 is WNHNN and CDR2 is SYGVQD (reference sequence). The CDR3 has 16 amino acids. The ends were cut back, 1 base at V and 1 base at J, with 13 bases in the middle. CDR3 sequence reads: CASSECFFYGNTEAFF. In nucleotides, the CDR3 is TGCGCCAGCAGTGAGTGTTTTTTCTACGGGAACACTGAAGCTTTCTTT.

The CDR3 DNA sequence: TGCGCCAGCAGTCCCAGGGGGCTCGACGGAAACACCATATATTTT. Residues: CASSPRGLDGNTIYF. The chain is built from TRBV5-1 and TRBJ1-3; TRBD1 matches 8 bases. Germline values: CDR1 SGHRS, CDR2 YFSETQ. The CDR3 is made up of 15 amino acids. Germline trimming cut 5 bases from V and 4 bases from J; bases unmatched to any gene: 8.